This T cell receptor beta chain was sequenced during a study of post-analysis software for immune sequencing data. Study at large: The study covered relapsing-remitting, secondary progressive and progressive-relapsing courses of multiple sclerosis.

Incorporated into the TCR beta cDNA libraries were unique molecular identifiers, which served to reduce PCR and sequencing biases. A population of 1 to 10 million T cells gave rise to roughly 0.5 million cDNA molecules. TCRdb re-called the PCR reads with MiXCR, one entry per CDR3 protein. This sample has about 770,000 distinct CDR3 sequences; 46% occur once, and the top ten carry roughly 5.2%. Of note for this clonotype: Its antigen is undetermined.

The CDR3 spans 16 residues. J was trimmed by 4 bases and V by 4 bases; bases with no gene match: 6. CDR1 MNHEY and CDR2 SMNVEV come from the germline V gene (reference sequence). Notes on the study in general: Batch-matched samples strongly co-clustered by F measure. The study found TRBV5-6, TRBV5-1 and TRBV20-1 among five or six TRBV segments more frequent in patients than controls.

This clonotype was sampled from a girl between 10 and 17 years old with multiple sclerosis. Sequencing input: blood. V usage is TRBV27 and J usage is TRBJ2-1, with TRBD2 matching over 11 bases. The CDR3 spells CASSSHLAGGYNEQFF. In DNA form, the CDR3 reads TGTGCCAGCAGTTCGCATCTAGCGGGAGGTTACAATGAGCAGTTCTTC.